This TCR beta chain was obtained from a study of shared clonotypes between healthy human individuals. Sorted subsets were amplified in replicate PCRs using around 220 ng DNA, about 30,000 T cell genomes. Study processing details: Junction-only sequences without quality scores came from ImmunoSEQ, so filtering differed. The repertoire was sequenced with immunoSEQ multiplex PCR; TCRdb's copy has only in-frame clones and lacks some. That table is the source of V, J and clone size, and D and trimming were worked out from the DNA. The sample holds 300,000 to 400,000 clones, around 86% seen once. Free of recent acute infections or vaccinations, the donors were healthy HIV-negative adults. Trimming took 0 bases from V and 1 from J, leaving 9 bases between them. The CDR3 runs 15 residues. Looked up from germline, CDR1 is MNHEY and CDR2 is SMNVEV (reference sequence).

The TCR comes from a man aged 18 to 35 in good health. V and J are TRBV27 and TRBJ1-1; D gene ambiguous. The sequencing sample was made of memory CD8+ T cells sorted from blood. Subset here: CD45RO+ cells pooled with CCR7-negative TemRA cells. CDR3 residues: CASSLSGSPNTEAFF. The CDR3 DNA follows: TGTGCCAGCAGTTTATCAGGTTCCCCGAACACTGAAGCTTTCTTT.